This T cell receptor (beta chain) appears in the sequencing data of a study of CD8 T cells in ankylosing spondylitis. Turning to this clonotype: Its antigen is unknown. This may come from a read error, since a much larger clone is one base off.

The CDR3 covers 16 residues. Germline CDR1 SEHNR, CDR2 FQNEAQ (reference sequence). Quantitative 5'-RACE was performed with molecular barcodes, and it yielded the TCR beta libraries. TCRdb recomputed calls from the 5' RACE reads with MiXCR, one row per CDR3 protein. The table has about 130,000 distinct CDR3 sequences, approximately 6.8% seen once; the top ten hold 12%. Notes on the study in general: What seemed typical of ankylosing spondylitis blood was a TCR beta motif built from several highly homologous variants. Disease-linked clones bore a CD8+ phenotype and were relatively rare in peripheral blood. Past studies reported some motif variants in reactive arthritis synovial fluid and blood.

The TCR originated in a male donor with ankylosing spondylitis or in good health (not recorded which). This chain uses TRBV7-9 with TRBJ2-2; tentatively, D is TRBD1 (6 bases). Sequenced material: blood, either unsorted or a sorted T cell fraction (not recorded which). The CDR3 loop is CTSSPPGTMNTGELFF. In DNA, the CDR3 is TGTACCAGCAGCCCTCCCGGGACAATGAACACCGGGGAGCTGTTTTTT.